This entry lists 24 T cell receptor beta chains sequenced from one sample in a study of blood T cell repertoires in COVID-19. This table comes from immunoSEQ multiplex PCR, and its TCRdb copy is limited to in-frame clones, with some not included. The sample lists fewer than 60,000 clones, more than 80% occurring once. The sequenced material came from peripheral blood. All receptors come from a man between 60 and 70 years old with acute or convalescent COVID-19.

This clone appeared once. The chain has TRBV11-3 and TRBJ2-5; 9 positions agree with TRBD1. Germline assignment: CDR1 SGHNT and CDR2 YENEEA. The CDR3 length is 15 residues. Trimming at V came to 5 bases and at J to 4 bases, leaving 8 bases not matched to a gene. The CDR3 DNA sequence: TGTGCCAGCAGCCTTAGGACAGGGGCAGGAGAGACCCAGTACTTC. Protein: CASSLRTGAGETQYF.

This clone showed up just once. The V and J genes are TRBV10-2 and TRBJ1-4, with 9 bases identical to TRBD1. V was clipped by 2 bases and J by 8 bases; unmatched bases: 12. The CDR3 extends over 17 amino acids. Germline CDR1 WSHSY, CDR2 SAAADI. CDR3 DNA: TGCGCCAGCAGTGAGCCGCTCCGGACAGGGGACTTCGAAAAACTGTTTTTT. This codes for CASSEPLRTGDFEKLFF.

The chain links TRBV6-5 to TRBJ2-1; 8 bases align to TRBD2. Per germline, CDR1 MNHEY and CDR2 SVGAGI. V was pared by 2 bases and J by 4 bases, with 7 bases of the junction left unmatched. The CDR3 has 16 amino acids. The CDR3 coding sequence is TGTGCCAGCAGTTACACTAGCGGTGCCTCTTACAATGAGCAGTTCTTC. Translation gives CASSYTSGASYNEQFF.

This clone is a singleton in its sample. The V call is TRBV4-2, the J call TRBJ2-3; 11 bases match TRBD1. Germline CDR1 is LGHNA and CDR2 is YNFKEQ. The CDR3 runs 14 residues. Losses at the gene ends were 4 bases for V and 7 bases for J; bases not matched to a gene: 4. The CDR3 DNA reads as TGTGCCAGCAGCCGGGACAGGGGGATGAATACGCAGTATTTT. Amino acid sequence: CASSRDRGMNTQYF.

V and J are TRBV7-2 and TRBJ2-5, with 14 bases that match TRBD2. The CDR3 covers 16 residues. CDR1 is SGHTA and CDR2 is FQGNSA in the germline V gene. Losses at the gene ends were 5 bases for V and 4 bases for J; bases not matched to a gene: 6. The CDR3 DNA sequence: TGTGCCAGCAGCCTTCGGACTAGCGGGAGGCCAGAGACCCAGTACTTC. It is translated as CASSLRTSGRPETQYF.

The V call is TRBV19, the J call TRBJ1-6; D is ambiguous. The V and J ends lost 0 bases and 4 bases respectively, with 25 bases between them. Germline CDR1 is LNHDA and CDR2 is SQIVND (reference sequence). The length of the CDR3 is 21 residues. This chain's CDR3 is CASSIDPIPTWRERYNSPLHF. The DNA of the CDR3 is TGTGCCAGTAGTATAGACCCAATTCCAACGTGGAGGGAGCGGTATAATTCACCCCTCCACTTT.

The chain carries TRBV7-6 and TRBJ1-5, with a tentative D call TRBD1 (5 bases). The germline V gene has CDR1 SGHVS and CDR2 FNYEAQ. Between the trimmed V and J ends, which lost 5 bases and 6 bases, there was a span of 20 bases. The CDR3 contains 16 residues. Here the CDR3 DNA reads TGTGCCAGCAGCCCGCGGGGGGGAGATCCCTTTCAGCCCCAGCATTTT. Amino acids: CASSPRGGDPFQPQHF.

The chain combines TRBV24-1 with TRBJ2-3; D unclear. CDR3 length: 16 amino acids. Germline lookup yields CDR1 KGHDR and CDR2 SFDVKD. V lost 1 base to trimming and J lost 1 base, with 11 bases between them. In DNA form, the CDR3 reads TGTGCCACCAGTGATTTAGCGTCACGAGGCACAGATACGCAGTATTTT. Amino acid sequence: CATSDLASRGTDTQYF.

The gene calls are TRBV9 and TRBJ2-3; no clear D gene. Per germline, CDR1 SGDLS and CDR2 YYNGEE. The V end was cut by 3 bases, the J end by 2 bases, with 10 bases between. CDR3 size: 14 residues. CDR3 in amino acids: CASSGGTHTDTQYF. The DNA for the CDR3 is TGTGCCAGCAGCGGAGGAACCCACACAGATACGCAGTATTTT. Looking up the rest from reference TRBV9 and TRBJ2-3 gives the full variable domain: DSGVTQTPKHLITATGQRVTLRCSPRSGDLSVYWYQQSLDQGLQFLIQYYNGEERAKGNILERFSAQQFPDLHSELNLSSLELGDSALYFCASSGGTHTDTQYFGPGTRLTVL.

The rearrangement joins TRBV14 to TRBJ2-1, with TRBD2 matching over 13 bases. Losses at the gene ends were 3 bases for V and 11 bases for J; bases not matched to a gene: 10. This CDR3 is 16 amino acids long. Germline V gene lookup returns CDR1 SGHDN and CDR2 FVKESK. The CDR3: CASSQGTSGNSLKQFF. The DNA for the CDR3 is TGTGCCAGCAGCCAGGGGACTAGCGGGAATAGTCTAAAGCAGTTCTTC.

This rearrangement joins TRBV7-2 to TRBJ2-7; TRBD2 is a possible D gene (6 bases). Germline-derived CDR1 and CDR2 are SGHTA and FQGNSA. The ends were cut back, 5 bases at V and 4 bases at J, with 15 bases in the middle. The CDR3 is 14 residues long. The CDR3 reads CASSPGVGPYEQYF. In DNA, the CDR3 is TGTGCCAGCAGCCCGGGAGTAGGTCCGTACGAGCAGTACTTC.

This chain links TRBV2 with TRBJ1-5, with 7 bases identical to TRBD1. There are 14 residues in the CDR3. Looked up from germline, CDR1 is SNHLY and CDR2 is FYNNEI. The V gene end was trimmed by 6 bases and the J gene end by 6 bases; junction bases not matched to a gene: 8. The CDR3 sequence is CASSGQVGGQPQHF. CDR3 DNA sequence: TGTGCCAGCAGCGGACAGGTGGGAGGTCAGCCCCAGCATTTT.

This clone occurred a few times. The rearrangement links TRBV7-8 to TRBJ1-5; TRBD1 agrees at 7 bases. Germline V gene lookup returns CDR1 SGHVS and CDR2 FQNEAQ. The CDR3 is 15 amino acids. The V and J ends lost 1 base and 6 bases, in that order; junction bases with no gene match: 6. The chain's CDR3 is CASSLVGQGGQPQHF. CDR3 bases: TGTGCCAGCAGCTTAGTAGGCCAGGGGGGTCAGCCCCAGCATTTT.

This sequence joins TRBV20-1 and TRBJ2-4, with D uncertain. V was cut by 5 bases and J by 7 bases, with 9 bases left in between. Looked up from germline, CDR1 is DFQATT and CDR2 is SNEGSKA (reference sequence). The CDR3 spans 11 residues. The CDR3 protein is CSAETGNIQYF. In DNA form, the CDR3 reads TGCAGTGCTGAGACTGGCAACATTCAGTACTTC.

The V and J genes are TRBV6-2 or TRBV6-3 and TRBJ1-2; D is ambiguous. Germline V gene lookup returns CDR1 MNHEY and CDR2 SVGEGT. The CDR3 consists of 16 residues. V shed 0 bases and J shed 2 bases, with 13 bases lying between them. This CDR3 reads CASSYSGVRGNYGYTF. In DNA, the CDR3 is TGTGCCAGCAGTTACTCTGGCGTCCGCGGGAACTATGGCTACACCTTC.

The chain has TRBV19 and TRBJ2-7; TRBD1 matches at 8 bases. The CDR3 is 15 residues long. The ends lost 2 bases at V and 1 base at J; junction bases unmatched: 4. Germline lookup yields CDR1 LNHDA and CDR2 SQIVND (reference sequence). CDR3: CASSITDRESYEQYF. The CDR3 DNA follows: TGTGCCAGTAGTATAACGGACAGGGAGTCCTACGAGCAGTACTTC.

The chain uses TRBV28 and TRBJ1-4; maybe TRBD1 (5 bases). The CDR3 spans 16 residues. Germline CDR1 and CDR2: MDHEN and SYDVKM. Between the trimmed V and J ends, which lost 5 bases and 8 bases, there was a span of 21 bases. Here the CDR3 reads CASSPGGAGRREKLFF. The CDR3 nucleotides are TGTGCCAGCAGTCCTGGAGGAGCGGGACGGAGAGAAAAACTGTTTTTT.

The chain carries TRBV5-5 and TRBJ1-4; D is undetermined. Looked up from germline, CDR1 is SGHKS and CDR2 is YYEKEE (reference sequence). The V end was cut by 1 base, the J end by 4 bases, with 11 bases between. CDR3 size: 15 residues. CDR3 sequence: CASSLRWANNEKLFF. Here the CDR3 DNA reads TGTGCCAGCAGCTTGAGATGGGCAAATAATGAAAAACTGTTTTTT.

The CDR3 sequence is CASSFLAGRYF. The DNA for the CDR3 is TGTGCCAGCAGCTTTTTAGCGGGACGGTACTTC. The V and J genes are TRBV7-8 and TRBJ2-7; TRBD2 agrees at 8 bases. The V gene's germline CDR1 is SGHVS and CDR2 FQNEAQ. This CDR3 is built from 11 residues. Losses at the gene ends were 3 bases for V and 12 bases for J; bases not matched to a gene: 4.

This clone has just one count. J is TRBJ1-6 and V is TRBV28, with 9 bases fitting TRBD1. V lost 10 bases and J lost 10; bases outside the gene matches: 8. The CDR3 totals 13 residues. Per the germline V gene, CDR1 is MDHEN and CDR2 is SYDVKM. This CDR3 reads CATRRQGDSPLHF. DNA of the CDR3: TGTGCCACCCGGAGACAGGGGGACTCACCCCTCCACTTT.

The rearrangement joins TRBV7-3 to TRBJ2-3; 7 nucleotides align to TRBD1. The CDR3 length is 13 residues. CDR1 and CDR2 (germline): SGHTA, FQGTGA. V shed 5 bases and J 6 bases; nucleotides not matched to a gene: 5. This chain's CDR3 is CASSRGQMDTQYF. The CDR3 DNA reads TGTGCCAGCAGCAGGGGACAGATGGATACGCAGTATTTT.

V is TRBV29-1 and J is TRBJ2-7; 8 bases are shared with TRBD2. In germline, CDR1 is SQVTM, CDR2 ANQGSEA. The CDR3 covers 13 residues. V shed 7 bases and J 0 bases; nucleotides not matched to a gene: 5. The CDR3 spells CSGSLAGSYEQYF. The CDR3 DNA is TGCAGCGGAAGTCTAGCGGGCTCCTACGAGCAGTACTTC.

In the case of this clone: One end of the junction is discordant with germline, which a read error may explain. The chain uses TRBV6-5 and TRBJ1-2; 8 bases are shared with TRBD1. Per the germline V gene, CDR1 is MNHEY and CDR2 is SVGAGI. This CDR3 is built from 14 residues. The CDR3 bases are TGTGCCAGCAGTCTTGGACAGGGTCACTATAGCTACACCTTC. It translates to CASSLGQGHYSYTF.

The gene calls are TRBV28 and TRBJ1-6; no firm D call. Germline V gives CDR1 MDHEN, CDR2 SYDVKM. Trimming removed 4 bases from V and 9 bases from J, with 10 bases in between. The CDR3 contains 13 residues. The CDR3 nucleotides read TGTGCCAGCAGTTCCCCCCCCGGTTCACCCCTCCACTTT. Its translation is CASSSPPGSPLHF.